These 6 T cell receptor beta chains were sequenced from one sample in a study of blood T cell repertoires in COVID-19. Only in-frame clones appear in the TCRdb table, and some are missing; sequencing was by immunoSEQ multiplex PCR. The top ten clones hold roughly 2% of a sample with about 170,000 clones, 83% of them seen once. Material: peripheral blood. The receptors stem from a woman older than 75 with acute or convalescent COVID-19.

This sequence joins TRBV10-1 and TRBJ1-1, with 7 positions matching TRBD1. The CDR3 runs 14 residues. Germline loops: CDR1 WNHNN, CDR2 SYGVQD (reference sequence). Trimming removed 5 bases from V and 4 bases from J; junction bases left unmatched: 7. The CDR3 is CASSLTGEGTEAFF. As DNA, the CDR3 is TGCGCCAGCAGTTTAACAGGGGAAGGCACTGAAGCTTTCTTT.

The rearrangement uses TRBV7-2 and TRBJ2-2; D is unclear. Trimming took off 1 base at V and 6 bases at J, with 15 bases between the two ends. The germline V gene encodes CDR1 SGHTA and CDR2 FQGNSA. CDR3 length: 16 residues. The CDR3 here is CASSLEVATPSGELFF. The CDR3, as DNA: TGTGCCAGCAGCTTAGAAGTTGCGACTCCCTCCGGGGAGCTGTTTTTT.

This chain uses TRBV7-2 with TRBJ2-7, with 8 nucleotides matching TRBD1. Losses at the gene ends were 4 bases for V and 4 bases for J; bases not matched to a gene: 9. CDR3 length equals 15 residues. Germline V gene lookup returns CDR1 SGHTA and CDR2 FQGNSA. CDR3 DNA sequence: TGTGCCAGCAGCTCCGCCGGGACAGGACTGTACGAGCAGTACTTC. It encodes CASSSAGTGLYEQYF. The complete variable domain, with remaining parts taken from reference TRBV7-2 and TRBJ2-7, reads GAGVSQSPSNKVTEKGKDVELRCDPISGHTALYWYRQSLGQGLEFLIYFQGNSAPDKSGLPSDRFSAERTGGSVSTLTIQRTQQEDSAVYLCASSSAGTGLYEQYFGPGTRLTVT.

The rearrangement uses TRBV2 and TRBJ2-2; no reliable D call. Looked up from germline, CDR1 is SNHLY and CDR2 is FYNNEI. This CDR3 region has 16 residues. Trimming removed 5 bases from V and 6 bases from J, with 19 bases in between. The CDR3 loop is CASSLTAPRNAGELFF. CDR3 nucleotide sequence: TGTGCCAGCAGTCTAACCGCACCAAGAAACGCCGGGGAGCTGTTTTTT.

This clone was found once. The chain's CDR3 is CASSPGPGNNQPQHF. In DNA, the CDR3 is TGCGCCAGCAGCCCGGGCCCCGGGAACAATCAGCCCCAGCATTTT. The J gene is TRBJ1-5, the V gene TRBV5-1, with D uncertain. CDR3 length: 15 amino acids. V lost 4 bases to trimming and J lost 3 bases, with 14 bases between them. Germline CDR1 reads SGHRS; CDR2 reads YFSETQ.

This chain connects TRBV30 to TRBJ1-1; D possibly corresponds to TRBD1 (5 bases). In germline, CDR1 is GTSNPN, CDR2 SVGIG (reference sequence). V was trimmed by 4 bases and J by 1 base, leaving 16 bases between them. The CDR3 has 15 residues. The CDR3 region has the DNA TGTGCCTGGAAAAGGAGAGCAGGGCCGAACACTGAAGCTTTCTTT. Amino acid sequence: CAWKRRAGPNTEAFF.